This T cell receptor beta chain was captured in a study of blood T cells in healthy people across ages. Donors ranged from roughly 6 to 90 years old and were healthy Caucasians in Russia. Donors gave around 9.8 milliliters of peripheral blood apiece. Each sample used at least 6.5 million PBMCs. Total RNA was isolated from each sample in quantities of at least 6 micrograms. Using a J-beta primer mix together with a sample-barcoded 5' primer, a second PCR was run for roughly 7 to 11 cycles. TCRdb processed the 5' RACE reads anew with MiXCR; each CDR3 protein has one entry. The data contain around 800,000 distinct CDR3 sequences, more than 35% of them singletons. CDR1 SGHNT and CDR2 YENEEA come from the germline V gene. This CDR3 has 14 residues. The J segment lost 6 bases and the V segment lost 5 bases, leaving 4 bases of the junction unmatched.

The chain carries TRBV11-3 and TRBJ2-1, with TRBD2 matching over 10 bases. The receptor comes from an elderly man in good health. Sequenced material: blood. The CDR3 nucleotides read TGTGCCAGCAGCCCGACTAGCGGGCTCAATGAGCAGTTCTTC. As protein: CASSPTSGLNEQFF.